Each of the 32 T cell receptor beta chains below was sequenced from the same sample in a study of blood T cell repertoires in COVID-19. Sequencing used immunoSEQ multiplex PCR; TCRdb keeps in-frame clones, though not all of them. The table lists about 120,000 clones, roughly 85% of them singletons. Source material: peripheral blood. These receptor sequences come from an elderly man with acute or convalescent COVID-19.

The CDR3 loop is CSQLRSDTQYF. The CDR3 DNA reads TGCAGTCAACTAAGGAGCGATACGCAGTATTTT. The chain employs TRBV29-1 and TRBJ2-3, with D unclear. The germline V gene encodes CDR1 SQVTM and CDR2 ANQGSEA. The CDR3 has 11 residues.

The chain links TRBV7-5 to TRBJ2-4; the table's D gene call, TRBD1, was not cross checked with the DNA. TRBV7-5 is a pseudogene. The CDR3 runs to 17 residues. CDR3 protein: CVRSNTGGQLAKNIQYF. CDR3 DNA: TGTGTCAGAAGCAACACAGGGGGACAGTTAGCCAAAAACATTCAGTACTTC.

This clone was detected only a few times. This CDR3 is also generated by other DNA sequences in the sample. The chain joins TRBV24-1 to TRBJ1-2; no definite D call. This CDR3 has 12 residues. Trimming cost V 3 bases and J 4 bases, with 5 bases left between them. Germline V gene sequence: CDR1 KGHDR, CDR2 SFDVKD. CDR3 nucleotides: TGTGCCACCAGTGATCCCTTCTATGGCTACACCTTC. This gives the protein CATSDPFYGYTF.

The rearrangement links TRBV19 to TRBJ2-5, with 7 bases aligning to TRBD1. Per germline, CDR1 LNHDA and CDR2 SQIVND (reference sequence). The V and J ends lost 5 bases and 5 bases, in that order; junction bases with no gene match: 8. This CDR3 region has 14 residues. The CDR3 reads CASSLTGLLETQYF. The CDR3 coding sequence is TGTGCCAGTAGTTTGACAGGGCTCCTCGAGACCCAGTACTTC.

V and J are TRBV6-6 and TRBJ2-1; no firm D call. The V end lost 2 bases, the J end lost 8 bases, and 4 bases lay between the germline ends. Germline values: CDR1 MNHNY, CDR2 SVGAGI (reference sequence). The CDR3 is made up of 11 amino acids. This chain's CDR3 is CASSYVDEQFF. The CDR3, as DNA: TGTGCCAGCAGTTACGTAGATGAGCAGTTCTTC.

The chain couples TRBV6-1 to TRBJ1-6; D not certain. The CDR3 loop spans 15 amino acids. The V gene lost 3 bases and the J gene lost 0 bases, with 6 bases spanning the gap. CDR1 and CDR2 from the germline V gene are MNHNS and SASEGT. The CDR3 coding sequence is TGTGCCAGCAGTGAGTTGAGCTCCTATAATTCACCCCTCCACTTT. It yields the protein CASSELSSYNSPLHF.

This clone has only a few counts. The chain is built from TRBV13 and TRBJ2-7; TRBD1 agrees at 7 bases. The CDR3 totals 15 residues. Unmatched junction bases numbered 3, after V lost 1 base and J lost 0 bases. Germline V gene data show CDR1 as PRHDT and CDR2 as FYEKMQ (reference sequence). The CDR3 DNA follows: TGTGCCAGCAGCTTAGAGGGGGACAGCTCCTACGAGCAGTACTTC. Translating gives CASSLEGDSSYEQYF.

The chain carries TRBV29-1 and TRBJ1-1; 8 positions agree with TRBD1. CDR1 and CDR2 from the germline V gene are SQVTM and ANQGSEA. Unmatched junction bases numbered 8, after V lost 7 bases and J lost 4 bases. The CDR3 covers 13 residues. The CDR3 bases are TGCAGCGGACGGGTCGACAGGGGCACTGAAGCTTTCTTT. Its translation is CSGRVDRGTEAFF.

V gene TRBV15 combines with J gene TRBJ2-1; weak D call: TRBD1 (6 bases). The ends were cut back, 4 bases at V and 7 bases at J, with 11 bases in the middle. CDR1 LNHNV and CDR2 YYDKDF come from the germline V gene (reference sequence). This CDR3 comprises 13 residues. The CDR3 DNA reads as TGTGCCACCAGCACCGGCAGGGGTAATGAGCAGTTCTTC. This gives the protein CATSTGRGNEQFF.

The CDR3 sequence: CASAPGRGGDEQYF. DNA for the CDR3: TGTGCCAGCGCTCCGGGGAGGGGAGGCGACGAGCAGTACTTC. The chain joins TRBV9 to TRBJ2-7; 7 bases match TRBD2. The V segment lost 7 bases and the J segment 5 bases; nucleotides outside the gene matches: 12. In germline, CDR1 is SGDLS, CDR2 YYNGEE. The CDR3 is made up of 14 amino acids. Full variable domain (remainder filled in from reference TRBV9 and TRBJ2-7): DSGVTQTPKHLITATGQRVTLRCSPRSGDLSVYWYQQSLDQGLQFLIQYYNGEERAKGNILERFSAQQFPDLHSELNLSSLELGDSALYFCASAPGRGGDEQYFGPGTRLTVT.

The chain is built from TRBV6-2 or TRBV6-3 and TRBJ2-1, with 13 bases fitting TRBD2. V shed 2 bases, J shed 8 bases, and the junction held 12 bases outside the gene matches. The CDR3 length is 18 residues. Germline V CDR1 and CDR2: MNHEY, SVGEGT. CDR3 residues: CASSYRTSGRAGVYEQFF. CDR3 nucleotides: TGTGCCAGCAGTTACCGAACTAGCGGGAGGGCCGGGGTGTATGAGCAGTTCTTC.

V usage is TRBV7-8 and J usage is TRBJ2-7; perhaps TRBD1 as D (6 bases). Trimming left V 5 bases short and J 5 bases short, with 16 bases between. Germline V CDR1 and CDR2: SGHVS, FQNEAQ. The CDR3 is 14 amino acids. The CDR3 DNA reads TGTGCCAGCAGCCGGATGGGGGCTAGAAACGAGCAGTACTTC. It yields the protein CASSRMGARNEQYF.

There are a few counts of this clone. The J gene is TRBJ1-2, the V gene TRBV5-4; D unresolved. CDR3 length equals 16 residues. V lost 0 bases to trimming and J lost 2 bases, with 14 bases between them. From germline, CDR1 is SGHNT and CDR2 YYREEE (reference sequence). CDR3 sequence: CASSLALETRNYGYTF. As DNA, the CDR3 is TGTGCCAGCAGCTTGGCGTTAGAGACTAGAAACTATGGCTACACCTTC.

The rearrangement joins TRBV28 to TRBJ1-5, with a weak D call TRBD1 (5 bases). Germline CDR1 MDHEN, CDR2 SYDVKM. The CDR3 is 13 residues long. Deletions cut 6 bases from V and 7 bases from J, with 13 bases between. The CDR3 DNA is TGTGCCAGCAGACGGGCGGGGGACCAGCCCCAGCATTTT. As protein: CASRRAGDQPQHF. Supplemented by reference TRBV28 and TRBJ1-5, the full variable domain reads DVKVTQSSRYLVKRTGEKVFLECVQDMDHENMFWYRQDPGLGLRLIYFSYDVKMKEKGDIPEGYSVSREKKERFSLILESASTNQTSMYLCASRRAGDQPQHFGDGTRLSIL.

The rearrangement links TRBV9 to TRBJ2-7, with TRBD1 identical over 7 bases. Germline V gene sequence: CDR1 SGDLS, CDR2 YYNGEE. Trimming took 3 bases from V and 0 from J; bases not matched to a gene: 3. CDR3 length: 14 amino acids. In DNA form, the CDR3 reads TGTGCCAGCAGCGGACGGACAGGCTCCTACGAGCAGTACTTC. Its translation is CASSGRTGSYEQYF. Supplemented by reference TRBV9 and TRBJ2-7, the full variable domain reads DSGVTQTPKHLITATGQRVTLRCSPRSGDLSVYWYQQSLDQGLQFLIQYYNGEERAKGNILERFSAQQFPDLHSELNLSSLELGDSALYFCASSGRTGSYEQYFGPGTRLTVT.

This clone has just one count. The J gene is TRBJ2-3, the V gene TRBV4-1; D unclear. CDR3 length: 17 residues. In germline, CDR1 is MGHRA, CDR2 YSYEKL. V gave up 0 bases and J gave up 1 base, with 14 bases separating them. In DNA, the CDR3 is TGCGCCAGCAGCCAAGAGGCCCCAGACTCCCGCACAGATACGCAGTATTTT. It is translated as CASSQEAPDSRTDTQYF.

With regard to this clone: Germline is not matched at one junction end, which may reflect a read error. The chain uses TRBV7-7 and TRBJ1-3; 7 bases match TRBD1. Looked up from germline, CDR1 is SSHAT and CDR2 is FNYEAQ (reference sequence). This CDR3 region has 15 residues. CDR3 loop: CASSPGTDSGNTIYF. The CDR3, as DNA: TGTGCTAGCAGCCCTGGGACAGACTCTGGAAACACCATATATTTT.

The chain uses TRBV9 and TRBJ1-1; D is unclear. Trimming pared 3 bases from V and 1 base from J, leaving 19 bases between. The germline CDR1 and CDR2 sequences are SGDLS and YYNGEE. CDR3 length: 17 amino acids. The CDR3 bases are TGTGCCAGCAGCGCCACTGGAAGAGGAGGTTCGAACACTGAAGCTTTCTTT. Residues: CASSATGRGGSNTEAFF.

The chain carries TRBV5-1 and TRBJ1-6; 12 bases match TRBD1. J lost 7 bases, V lost 3 bases, and 5 bases had no gene match. Germline values: CDR1 SGHRS, CDR2 YFSETQ. The CDR3 contains 16 residues. For the CDR3, the DNA is TGCGCCAGCAGCTCGGGACAGGGGGCTGGAAATTCACCCCTCCACTTT. Translated: CASSSGQGAGNSPLHF.

The rearrangement uses TRBV3-1 (or the pseudogene TRBV3-2) and TRBJ1-3, with TRBD1 identical over 11 bases. The germline gives CDR1 LGHDT, CDR2 YNNKEL (reference sequence). CDR3 length: 14 amino acids. Losses at the gene ends were 4 bases for V and 6 bases for J; bases not matched to a gene: 2. The CDR3 protein is CASSRTGGVNTIYF. The DNA of the CDR3 is TGTGCCAGCAGCCGGACAGGGGGCGTAAACACCATATATTTT.

The CDR3, as DNA: TGTGCCAGCAGGGGACAGGGGGAACCTGAAGCTTTCTTT. Residues: CASRGQGEPEAFF. J is TRBJ1-1 and V is TRBV6-5, with 11 bases lining up with TRBD1. The ends lost 6 bases at V and 6 bases at J; junction bases unmatched: 3. The germline V gene encodes CDR1 MNHEY and CDR2 SVGAGI. This CDR3 has 13 residues.

The chain combines TRBV5-1 with TRBJ1-2, with 9 bases lining up with TRBD1. V dropped 4 bases and J dropped 6; count of bases not matched to a gene: 7. Germline V gene lookup returns CDR1 SGHRS and CDR2 YFSETQ. This CDR3 region has 14 residues. CDR3 loop: CASSRGQGINGYTF. The CDR3 bases are TGCGCCAGCAGCAGGGGACAGGGCATAAATGGCTACACCTTC.

The chain carries TRBV7-9 and TRBJ1-3, with D possibly matching TRBD1 (5 bases). V was pared by 0 bases and J by 4 bases, with 10 bases between. Per the germline V gene, CDR1 is SEHNR and CDR2 is FQNEAQ (reference sequence). The CDR3 is 15 amino acids. This CDR3 reads CASSLALRQGNTIYF. The CDR3 coding sequence is TGTGCCAGCAGCTTAGCGCTCCGACAGGGAAACACCATATATTTT.

This clone occurred a few times. The rearrangement links TRBV6-6 to TRBJ2-7; 7 nucleotides line up with TRBD2. Germline values: CDR1 MNHNY, CDR2 SVGAGI (reference sequence). The CDR3 spans 16 residues. The J segment lost 2 bases and the V segment lost 0 bases, leaving 7 bases of the junction unmatched. In DNA, the CDR3 is TGTGCCAGCAGTTACTCGCAGGCTAGCGGTGCCTACGAGCAGTACTTC. It codes for CASSYSQASGAYEQYF.

J is TRBJ1-1 and V is TRBV11-2; possible D gene TRBD1, 5 bases. The V gene lost 0 bases and the J gene lost 10 bases, with 24 bases spanning the gap. The CDR3 runs to 17 residues. Per the germline V gene, CDR1 is SGHAT and CDR2 is FQNNGV. Here the CDR3 reads CASSLDQGTGGSRRAFF. In nucleotides, the CDR3 is TGTGCCAGCAGCTTAGATCAGGGAACGGGGGGTTCTCGGAGAGCTTTCTTT.

This chain joins TRBV28 and TRBJ1-2; tentative D call: TRBD1 (6 bases). The V end lost 10 bases, the J end lost 8 bases, and 17 bases lay between the germline ends. The CDR3 consists of 12 residues. The germline V gene has CDR1 MDHEN and CDR2 SYDVKM. The chain's CDR3 is CAILQGVEGYTF. The CDR3 coding sequence is TGTGCCATACTACAGGGAGTGGAGGGCTACACCTTC.

The chain is built from TRBV7-6 and TRBJ2-7, with TRBD2 matching 14 bases. This CDR3 region has 15 residues. Germline V gene lookup returns CDR1 SGHVS and CDR2 FNYEAQ. The ends lost 5 bases at V and 3 bases at J; junction bases unmatched: 3. CDR3 nucleotides: TGTGCCAGCAGCCTTGGGACTAGCGGGAGCTACGAGCAGTACTTC. Amino acids: CASSLGTSGSYEQYF.

The rearrangement links TRBV24-1 to TRBJ2-3; 9 bases line up with TRBD2. This CDR3 is 16 amino acids long. Germline loops: CDR1 KGHDR, CDR2 SFDVKD. V lost 0 bases to trimming and J lost 4 bases; unmatched junction nucleotides: 4. In DNA form, the CDR3 reads TGTGCCACCAGTGATTTGGGGGCGGGAGGGGCAGATACGCAGTATTTT. Its translation is CATSDLGAGGADTQYF.

J is TRBJ1-2 and V is TRBV10-3, with D possibly being TRBD1 (5 bases). Trimming removed 1 base at V and 7 bases at J, with 13 bases between. Germline CDR1 and CDR2: ENHRY and SYGVKD. CDR3 length equals 14 residues. DNA of the CDR3: TGTGCCATCAGTGAGTATGGAGGGGACGGTGGCTACACCTTC. It specifies CAISEYGGDGGYTF.

There are a few counts of this clone. V is TRBV6-5 and J is TRBJ1-1, with D unresolved. Trimming stripped 4 bases from V and 0 bases from J, with 6 bases between. This CDR3 region has 13 residues. From germline, CDR1 is MNHEY and CDR2 SVGAGI. DNA for the CDR3: TGTGCCAGCAGTTCCACACTGAACACTGAAGCTTTCTTT. It encodes CASSSTLNTEAFF.

The chain carries TRBV28 and TRBJ1-1; TRBD1 matches at 8 bases. The CDR3 has 15 residues. CDR1 and CDR2 (germline): MDHEN, SYDVKM. With V trimmed by 4 bases and J by 10 bases, 14 bases remained unmatched. The CDR3 sequence: CASSSRTGHRPAAFF. DNA for the CDR3: TGTGCCAGCAGTTCGAGGACAGGGCATAGGCCGGCAGCTTTCTTT.

The rearrangement uses TRBV5-1 and TRBJ1-1; 8 positions match TRBD1. The CDR3 consists of 12 residues. CDR1 is SGHRS, CDR2 YFSETQ, per germline. Trimming cost V 4 bases and J 10 bases; bases outside gene matches: 6. CDR3 nucleotide sequence: TGCGCCAGCAGCGAGAGACAGGGGCCAGCTTTCTTT. Protein product: CASSERQGPAFF.